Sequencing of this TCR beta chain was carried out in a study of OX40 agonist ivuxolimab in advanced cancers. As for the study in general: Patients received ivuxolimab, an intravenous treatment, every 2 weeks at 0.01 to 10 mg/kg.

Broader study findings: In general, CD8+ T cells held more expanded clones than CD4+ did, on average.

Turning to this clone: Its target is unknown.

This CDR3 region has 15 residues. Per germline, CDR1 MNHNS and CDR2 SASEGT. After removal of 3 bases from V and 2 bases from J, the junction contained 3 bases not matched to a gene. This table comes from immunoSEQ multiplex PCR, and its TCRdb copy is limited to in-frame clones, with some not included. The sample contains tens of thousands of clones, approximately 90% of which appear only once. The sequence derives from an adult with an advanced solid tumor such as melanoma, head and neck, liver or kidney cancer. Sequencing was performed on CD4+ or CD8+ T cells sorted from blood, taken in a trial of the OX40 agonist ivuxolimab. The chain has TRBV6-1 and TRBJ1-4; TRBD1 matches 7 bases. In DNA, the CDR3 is TGTGCCAGCAGTGACACAGGGGCCACTAATGAAAAACTGTTTTTT. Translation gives CASSDTGATNEKLFF.